Listed here are 2 T cell receptor beta chains from one sample, sequenced in a study of shared clonotypes between healthy human individuals. Profiling relied on immunoSEQ multiplex PCR, and the TCRdb table lists in-frame clones only, not all of them. The sample lists 800,000 or so clones, 90% to 97% seen once, with roughly 0.23% in the top ten. Cells designated naive CD8 were CD45RO-negative and were positively selected for CCR7, with terminally differentiated effector memory CD45RA+ cells excluded. Material for sequencing was naive CD8+ T cells sorted from blood. The receptors shown here come from a man aged 30-40 years in good health.

The rearrangement uses TRBV11-2 and TRBJ2-1, with a possible D match to TRBD1 (6 bases). CDR3 size: 17 residues. Trimming stripped 5 bases from V and 3 bases from J, with 20 bases between. Looked up from germline, CDR1 is SGHAT and CDR2 is FQNNGV. The CDR3 spells CASSHALGRTVYNEQFF. As DNA, the CDR3 is TGTGCCAGCAGCCACGCCCTCGGAAGGACAGTCTACAATGAGCAGTTCTTC.

This sequence joins TRBV9 and TRBJ2-1; no clear D. Trimming cost V 4 bases and J 0 bases, with 20 bases left between them. Germline V gene lookup returns CDR1 SGDLS and CDR2 YYNGEE. The CDR3 covers 18 residues. The CDR3 DNA follows: TGTGCCAGCAGCTCCACAGACTCCACCAAGACCTCCTACAATGAGCAGTTCTTC. This gives the protein CASSSTDSTKTSYNEQFF.